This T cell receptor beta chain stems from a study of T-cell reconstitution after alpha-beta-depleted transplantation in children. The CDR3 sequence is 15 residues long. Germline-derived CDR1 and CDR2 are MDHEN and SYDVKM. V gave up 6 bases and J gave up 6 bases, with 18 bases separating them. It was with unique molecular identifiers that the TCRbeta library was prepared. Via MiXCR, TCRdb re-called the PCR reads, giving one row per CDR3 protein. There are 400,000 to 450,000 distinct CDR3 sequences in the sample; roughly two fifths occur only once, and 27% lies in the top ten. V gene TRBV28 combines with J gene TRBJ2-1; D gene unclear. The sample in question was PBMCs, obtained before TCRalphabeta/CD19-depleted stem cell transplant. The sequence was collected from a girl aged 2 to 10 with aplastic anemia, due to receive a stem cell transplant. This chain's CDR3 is CASSWGFGRVNEQFF. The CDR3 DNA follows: TGTGCCAGCAGCTGGGGTTTTGGACGGGTCAATGAGCAGTTCTTC.